This TCR beta chain was recovered during a study of shared clonotypes between healthy human individuals. Study overall: Each donor contributed plates that comprised three CD4 naive, three CD4 memory, two CD8 naive and one CD8 memory.

CD45RO-negative, CCR7-selected cells formed the naive CD8 fraction, which excluded terminally differentiated effector memory CD45RA+ cells. V was shortened by 0 bases and J by 7 bases, with 10 bases between the two germline ends. The CDR3 consists of 13 residues. The germline V gene has CDR1 SGHVS and CDR2 FQNEAQ. As to this clone: Its cognate antigen is unknown.

The authors split each subset's genomic DNA evenly across several immunoSEQ plates. Data came from immunoSEQ multiplex PCR; TCRdb stores just in-frame clones and leaves some out. Of approximately 600,000 clones in the sample, roughly 95% were seen once. Study conclusions and caveats: Estimated clonotype richness was generally higher in naive than memory subsets.

What was sequenced was naive CD8+ T cells sorted from blood. The chain joins TRBV7-8 to TRBJ2-7; D is undetermined. This receptor was identified in a woman aged 25 to 39 in good health. The CDR3 DNA is TGTGCCAGCAGCTTAGCCTCGATTGAAGAGCAGTACTTC. It codes for CASSLASIEEQYF. The variable domain in full, completed from reference TRBV7-8 and TRBJ2-7, reads GAGVSQSPRYKVAKRGQDVALRCDPISGHVSLFWYQQALGQGPEFLTYFQNEAQLDKSGLPSDRFFAERPEGSVSTLKIQRTQQEDSAVYLCASSLASIEEQYFGPGTRLTVT.